These T cell receptor beta chains were read from a single sample in a study of CD8 T cells in ankylosing spondylitis. Using its own MiXCR run on the 5' RACE reads, TCRdb lists one record per CDR3 protein. The table includes 350,000 or so distinct CDR3 sequences, under 14% detected once. Sequencing was performed on blood, either unsorted or a sorted T cell fraction (not recorded which). All receptors derive from a female donor with ankylosing spondylitis or in good health (not recorded which). Both conserved end residues are part of each CDR3. The D gene is left open where the match is weak. Clone size is not always given. Where it is, it says once, few, many or a class for expanded clones.

TRBV6-2/TRBV6-3,.,many,TRBJ2-7,14,CASGLNTGSGEQYF,TGTGCCAGTGGATTAAACACGGGATCGGGAGAGCAGTACTTC
TRBV10-3,.,many,TRBJ2-5,13,CAISVGRVETQYF,TGTGCCATCAGTGTAGGCAGGGTAGAGACCCAGTACTTC
TRBV3-1,.,.,TRBJ2-4,16,CASSQDPPLAKNIQYF,TGTGCCAGCAGCCAAGATCCCCCCCTGGCCAAAAACATTCAGTACTTC
TRBV10-3,.,.,TRBJ2-2,11,CAIHQSRELFF,TGTGCCATCCACCAATCCAGGGAGCTGTTTTTT
TRBV15,TRBD1,many,TRBJ2-7,16,CATSTFRDSRSYEQYF,TGTGCCACCAGCACTTTCCGGGACAGCCGATCCTACGAGCAGTACTTC
TRBV18,TRBD1,.,TRBJ1-4,14,CASSPGQENEKLFF,TGTGCCAGCTCACCGGGACAGGAAAATGAAAAACTGTTTTTT
TRBV20-1,.,many,TRBJ2-1,13,CSASLREHNEQFF,TGCAGTGCTAGCCTGCGAGAGCACAATGAGCAGTTCTTC
TRBV7-8,TRBD1,few,TRBJ2-7,17,CASSLAGQGWAIAEQYF,TGTGCCAGCAGCTTAGCCGGACAGGGGTGGGCAATTGCCGAGCAGTACTTC
TRBV12-3/TRBV12-4,.,many,TRBJ2-3,14,CASVGGRPTDTQYF,TGTGCCAGCGTTGGGGGACGCCCGACAGATACGCAGTATTTT
TRBV6-2/TRBV6-3,.,.,TRBJ2-7,14,CASSSLGGKGEQYF,TGTGCCAGCAGTTCCTTAGGGGGGAAAGGCGAGCAGTACTTC
TRBV12-3/TRBV12-4,TRBD1,many,TRBJ1-2,17,CASRLPTTGDANYGYTF,TGTGCCAGCAGACTTCCGACCACAGGGGACGCTAACTATGGCTACACCTTC
TRBV6-2/TRBV6-3,TRBD2,many,TRBJ2-2,16,CASRPLAGGLTGELFF,TGTGCCAGCAGGCCACTAGCGGGGGGACTCACCGGGGAGCTGTTTTTT
TRBV5-1,.,many,TRBJ2-1,13,CASSQTSRNEQFF,TGCGCCAGCAGCCAGACTAGTCGCAATGAGCAGTTCTTC
TRBV29-1,.,many,TRBJ2-1,12,CSVRRGGDEQFF,TGCAGCGTTCGTAGGGGTGGGGATGAGCAGTTCTTC
TRBV20-1,TRBD2,many,TRBJ2-1,16,CSAGGYLIGRLNEQFF,TGCAGTGCTGGGGGGTACCTAATCGGGAGGCTTAATGAGCAGTTCTTC
TRBV7-9,.,many,TRBJ1-5,15,CASSLTTGGNQPQHF,TGTGCCAGCAGCTTAACCACAGGTGGCAATCAGCCCCAGCATTTT
TRBV5-1,.,.,TRBJ2-2,12,CASSLNRGELFF,TGCGCCAGCAGCTTGAATCGCGGGGAGCTGTTTTTT
TRBV5-1,.,few,TRBJ2-2,16,CASSLAERFGSGELFF,TGCGCCAGCAGCTTGGCCGAGAGATTCGGTTCCGGGGAGCTGTTTTTT
TRBV20-1,.,.,TRBJ2-3,14,CSARRVGVADTQYF,TGCAGTGCTAGACGAGTAGGTGTTGCAGATACGCAGTATTTT
TRBV6-2/TRBV6-3,.,many,TRBJ2-2,17,CASSNARRTTNTGELFF,TGTGCCAGCAGTAATGCTCGCCGGACTACGAACACCGGGGAGCTGTTTTTT
TRBV20-1,TRBD2,many,TRBJ2-3,16,CSARVLAGGRADTQYF,TGCAGTGCTAGAGTACTAGCGGGAGGGAGGGCAGATACGCAGTATTTT
TRBV20-1,TRBD1,many,TRBJ1-4,15,CSASRTGQSNEKLFF,TGCAGTGCTAGTAGGACGGGACAGTCCAATGAAAAACTGTTTTTT
TRBV20-1,.,.,TRBJ2-3,15,CSARPSEGVADTQYF,TGCAGTGCTAGACCCTCGGAGGGGGTTGCAGATACGCAGTATTTT
TRBV20-1,TRBD2,few,TRBJ2-5,16,CSASRLAGGLQETQYF,TGCAGTGCTAGTAGGCTAGCGGGGGGCCTTCAAGAGACCCAGTACTTC
TRBV7-2,.,.,TRBJ1-4,13,CASSLSAGEKLFF,TGTGCCAGCAGCTTAAGTGCTGGGGAAAAACTGTTTTTT
TRBV6-2/TRBV6-3,.,once,TRBJ2-7,13,CASSYTLLYKQYF,TGTGCCAGCAGTTATACCCTCCTCTACAAGCAGTACTTC